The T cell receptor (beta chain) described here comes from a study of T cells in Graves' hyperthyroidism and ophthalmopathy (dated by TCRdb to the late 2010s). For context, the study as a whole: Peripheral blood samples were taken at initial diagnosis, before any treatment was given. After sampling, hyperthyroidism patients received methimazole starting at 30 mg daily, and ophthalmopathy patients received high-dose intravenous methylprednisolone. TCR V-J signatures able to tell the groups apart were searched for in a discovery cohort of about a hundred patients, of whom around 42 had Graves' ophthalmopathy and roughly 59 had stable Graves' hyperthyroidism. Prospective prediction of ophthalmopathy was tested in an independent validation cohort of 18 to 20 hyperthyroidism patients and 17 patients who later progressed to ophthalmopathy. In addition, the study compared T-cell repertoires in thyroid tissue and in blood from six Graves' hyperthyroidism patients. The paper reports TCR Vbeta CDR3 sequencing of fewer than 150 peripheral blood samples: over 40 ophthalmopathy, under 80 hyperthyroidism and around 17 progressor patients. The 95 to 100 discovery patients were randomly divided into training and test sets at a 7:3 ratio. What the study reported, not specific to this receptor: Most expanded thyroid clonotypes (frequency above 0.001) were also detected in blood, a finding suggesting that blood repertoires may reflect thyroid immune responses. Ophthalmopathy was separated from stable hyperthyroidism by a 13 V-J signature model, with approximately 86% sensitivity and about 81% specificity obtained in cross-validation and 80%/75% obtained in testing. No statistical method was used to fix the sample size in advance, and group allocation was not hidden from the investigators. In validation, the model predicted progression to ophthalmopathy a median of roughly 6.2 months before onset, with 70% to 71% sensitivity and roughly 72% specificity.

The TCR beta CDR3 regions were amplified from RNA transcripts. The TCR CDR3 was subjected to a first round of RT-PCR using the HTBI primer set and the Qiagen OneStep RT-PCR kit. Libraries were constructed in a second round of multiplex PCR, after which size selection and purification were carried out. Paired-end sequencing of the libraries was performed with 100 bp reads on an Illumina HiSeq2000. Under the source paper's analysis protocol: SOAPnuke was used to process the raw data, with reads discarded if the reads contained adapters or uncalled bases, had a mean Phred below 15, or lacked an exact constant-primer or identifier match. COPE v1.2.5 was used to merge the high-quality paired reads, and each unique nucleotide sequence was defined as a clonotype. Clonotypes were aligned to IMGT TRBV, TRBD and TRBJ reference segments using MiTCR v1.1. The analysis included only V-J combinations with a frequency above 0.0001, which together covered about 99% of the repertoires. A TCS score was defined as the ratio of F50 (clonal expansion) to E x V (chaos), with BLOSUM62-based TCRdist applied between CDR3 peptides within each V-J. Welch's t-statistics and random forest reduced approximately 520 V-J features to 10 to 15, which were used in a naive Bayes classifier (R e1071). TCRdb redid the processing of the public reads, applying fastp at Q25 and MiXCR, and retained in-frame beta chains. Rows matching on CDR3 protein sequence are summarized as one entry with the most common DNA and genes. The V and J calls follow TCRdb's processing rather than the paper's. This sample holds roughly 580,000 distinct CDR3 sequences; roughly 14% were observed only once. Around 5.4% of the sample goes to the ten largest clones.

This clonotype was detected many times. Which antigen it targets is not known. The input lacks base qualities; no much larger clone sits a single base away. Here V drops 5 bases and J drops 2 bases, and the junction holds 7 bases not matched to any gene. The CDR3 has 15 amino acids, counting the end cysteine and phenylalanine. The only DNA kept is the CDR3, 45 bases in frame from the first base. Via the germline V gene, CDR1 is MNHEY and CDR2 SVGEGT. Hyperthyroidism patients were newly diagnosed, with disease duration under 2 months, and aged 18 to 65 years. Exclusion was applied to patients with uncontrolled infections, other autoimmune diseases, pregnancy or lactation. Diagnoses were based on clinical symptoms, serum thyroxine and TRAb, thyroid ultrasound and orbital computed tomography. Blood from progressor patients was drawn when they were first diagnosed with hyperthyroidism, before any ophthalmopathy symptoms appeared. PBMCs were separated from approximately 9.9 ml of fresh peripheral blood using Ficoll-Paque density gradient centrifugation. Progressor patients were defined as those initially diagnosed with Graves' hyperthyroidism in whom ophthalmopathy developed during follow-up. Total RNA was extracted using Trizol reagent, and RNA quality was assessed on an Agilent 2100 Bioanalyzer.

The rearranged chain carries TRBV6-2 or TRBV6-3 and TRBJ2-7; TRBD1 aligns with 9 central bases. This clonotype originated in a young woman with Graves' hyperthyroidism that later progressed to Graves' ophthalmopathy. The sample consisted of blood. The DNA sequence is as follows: TGTGCCAGCAGTCGGGGACAGGGTTCCCCCTACGAGCAGTACTTC. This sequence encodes CASSRGQGSPYEQYF.